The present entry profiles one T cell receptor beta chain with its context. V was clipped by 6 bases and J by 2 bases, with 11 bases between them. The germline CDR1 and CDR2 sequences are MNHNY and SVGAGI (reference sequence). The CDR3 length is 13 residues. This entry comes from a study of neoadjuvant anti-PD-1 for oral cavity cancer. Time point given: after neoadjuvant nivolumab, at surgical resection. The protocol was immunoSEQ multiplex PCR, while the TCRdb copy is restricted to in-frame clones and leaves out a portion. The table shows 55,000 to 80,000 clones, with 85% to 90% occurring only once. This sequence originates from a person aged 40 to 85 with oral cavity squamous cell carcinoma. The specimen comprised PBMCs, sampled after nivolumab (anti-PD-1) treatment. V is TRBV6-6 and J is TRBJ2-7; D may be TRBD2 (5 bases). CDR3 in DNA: TGTGCCAGCAGCCCAGACGGGACCTACGAGCAGTACTTC. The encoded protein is CASSPDGTYEQYF.